Described below is a single TCR beta chain sequence and its context. TCRdb's table, derived via immunoSEQ multiplex PCR, lists solely in-frame clones and lacks some. The sample yields some 120,000 clones, about 85% seen once. The data were taken from a study of blood T cell repertoires in COVID-19. CDR1 is SQVTM and CDR2 is ANQGSEA in the germline V gene. Trimming took 5 bases from V and 2 from J, leaving 16 bases between them. The CDR3 extends over 15 amino acids. V and J are TRBV29-1 and TRBJ2-1, with D possibly matching TRBD2 (5 bases). What was sequenced was peripheral blood. This receptor was obtained from a woman at least 80 years old with COVID-19, enrolled during active disease. The CDR3 bases are TGCAGCGTTATCAAGGGAGTTGGGACCTACAATGAGCAGTTCTTC. Its translation is CSVIKGVGTYNEQFF.